The rows below give T cell receptor beta chains drawn from one sample of a study of cytomegalovirus exposure and HLA in healthy donors. Profiled with immunoSEQ multiplex PCR; TCRdb holds only in-frame clones, not every one. The data contain approximately 120,000 clones, over 75% of them singletons. The specimen sequenced was PBMCs. The source of these receptors is a man in his forties in good health and CMV-seropositive. Each CDR3 is given with its conserved first and last residue. Fields, in order: clone size, V gene, CDR3 length, J gene, D gene, CDR3 DNA, CDR3 protein. A D gene is named only where the DNA matches it firmly. The listing skips clone size in some rows; elsewhere it reads once, few, many or a size class.

abundance: .
v_gene: TRBV9
len: 13
j_gene: TRBJ2-3
d_gene: .
CDR3nt: TGTGCCAGCAGCGTAGTAAGCACAGATACGCAGTATTTT
CDR3aa: CASSVVSTDTQYF

abundance: .
v_gene: TRBV5-1
len: 15
j_gene: TRBJ2-7
d_gene: .
CDR3nt: TGCGCCAGCAGCTTGATATCGACAGGCTCCTACGAGCAGTACTTC
CDR3aa: CASSLISTGSYEQYF

abundance: .
v_gene: TRBV7-9
len: 14
j_gene: TRBJ1-2
d_gene: TRBD1
CDR3nt: TGTGCCAGCAGCGTACAGGGGGCTGACTATGGCTACACCTTC
CDR3aa: CASSVQGADYGYTF

abundance: .
v_gene: TRBV5-4
len: 17
j_gene: TRBJ2-7
d_gene: TRBD2
CDR3nt: TGTGCCAGCAGACAGGGGGGGAGCGGGGGGGCAACCTACGAGCAGTACTTC
CDR3aa: CASRQGGSGGATYEQYF

abundance: .
v_gene: TRBV18
len: 16
j_gene: TRBJ2-7
d_gene: TRBD1
CDR3nt: TGTGCCAGCTCCCCACAGTCCGGGACAGGGGACTACGAGCAGTACTTC
CDR3aa: CASSPQSGTGDYEQYF

abundance: .
v_gene: TRBV6-5
len: 15
j_gene: TRBJ1-2
d_gene: .
CDR3nt: TGTGCCACCAACTCGGGGGAGACAGCCTTCTATGGCTACACCTTC
CDR3aa: CATNSGETAFYGYTF

abundance: .
v_gene: TRBV10-3
len: 14
j_gene: TRBJ1-5
d_gene: .
CDR3nt: TGTGCCAGCAGTTACTCGGGGGGAGGGCAGCCCCAGCATTTT
CDR3aa: CASSYSGGGQPQHF

abundance: .
v_gene: TRBV4-3
len: 14
j_gene: TRBJ1-2
d_gene: .
CDR3nt: TGCGCCAGCAGCCACACACAGATTAACTATGGCTACACCTTC
CDR3aa: CASSHTQINYGYTF

abundance: .
v_gene: TRBV15
len: 14
j_gene: TRBJ2-5
d_gene: TRBD2
CDR3nt: TGTGCCACCAGCAGGGGGACTAGCGGCCAGACCCAGTACTTC
CDR3aa: CATSRGTSGQTQYF

abundance: few
v_gene: TRBV19
len: 17
j_gene: TRBJ1-1
d_gene: TRBD1
CDR3nt: TGTGCCAGTAGGGACCGGGACAGGGGAAGGGTGAACACTGAAGCTTTCTTT
CDR3aa: CASRDRDRGRVNTEAFF

abundance: .
v_gene: TRBV14
len: 17
j_gene: TRBJ2-2
d_gene: TRBD2
CDR3nt: TGTGCCAGCAGCCAAGTGTGGGGGGGAGCGAACACCGGGGAGCTGTTTTTT
CDR3aa: CASSQVWGGANTGELFF

abundance: .
v_gene: TRBV11-3
len: 14
j_gene: TRBJ2-1
d_gene: .
CDR3nt: TGTGCCAGCGGAAGGGGGGGCCCCTACAATGAGCAGTTCTTC
CDR3aa: CASGRGGPYNEQFF

abundance: .
v_gene: TRBV11-2
len: 14
j_gene: TRBJ2-7
d_gene: .
CDR3nt: TGTGCCAGCAGCTTAGACAGGCTAGCCTACGAGCAGTACTTC
CDR3aa: CASSLDRLAYEQYF

abundance: .
v_gene: TRBV4-2
len: 15
j_gene: TRBJ2-5
d_gene: .
CDR3nt: TGTGCCAGCAGCCAAGTTGATGGTAGCTTCGAGACCCAGTACTTC
CDR3aa: CASSQVDGSFETQYF

abundance: .
v_gene: TRBV28
len: 14
j_gene: TRBJ1-6
d_gene: TRBD1
CDR3nt: TGTGCCAGCAGCCACCGACAGGGAAGTTCACCCCTCCACTTT
CDR3aa: CASSHRQGSSPLHF

abundance: .
v_gene: TRBV28
len: 13
j_gene: TRBJ1-1
d_gene: .
CDR3nt: TGTGCCAGCAGCGGACAGCTGAACACTGAAGCTTTCTTT
CDR3aa: CASSGQLNTEAFF

abundance: .
v_gene: TRBV27
len: 15
j_gene: TRBJ1-5
d_gene: TRBD1
CDR3nt: TGTGCCAGCAGTACCGGGACAGCCAACAATCAGCCCCAGCATTTT
CDR3aa: CASSTGTANNQPQHF

abundance: .
v_gene: TRBV28
len: 14
j_gene: TRBJ2-7
d_gene: .
CDR3nt: TGTGCCAGCAGGGCCTTCGGGTCTAGCTACGAGCAGTACTTC
CDR3aa: CASRAFGSSYEQYF

abundance: few
v_gene: TRBV6-1
len: 15
j_gene: TRBJ1-3
d_gene: TRBD1
CDR3nt: TGTGCCAGCAGTGAATTAGCCAGGGGGCTTAACACCATATATTTT
CDR3aa: CASSELARGLNTIYF

abundance: .
v_gene: TRBV7-2
len: 14
j_gene: TRBJ2-7
d_gene: TRBD1
CDR3nt: TGTGCCAGCAGTTCCGGGACAGGGGTCCGCGAGCAGTACTTC
CDR3aa: CASSSGTGVREQYF

abundance: .
v_gene: TRBV19
len: 14
j_gene: TRBJ1-1
d_gene: .
CDR3nt: TGTGCCAGTAGATACTACAGGGAGAACACTGAAGCTTTCTTT
CDR3aa: CASRYYRENTEAFF

abundance: .
v_gene: TRBV5-3
len: 13
j_gene: TRBJ2-5
d_gene: .
CDR3nt: TGTGCCAGAAGGTGCGGGGATCAAGAGACCCAGTACTTC
CDR3aa: CARRCGDQETQYF

abundance: .
v_gene: TRBV10-3
len: 14
j_gene: TRBJ2-7
d_gene: TRBD1
CDR3nt: TGTGCCATCAGTGACCCGGGACAGCACTACGAGCAGTACTTC
CDR3aa: CAISDPGQHYEQYF

abundance: .
v_gene: TRBV19
len: 15
j_gene: TRBJ1-1
d_gene: .
CDR3nt: TGTGCCAGTAGCAGTTTGACACGCTTGAACACTGAAGCTTTCTTT
CDR3aa: CASSSLTRLNTEAFF

abundance: .
v_gene: TRBV7-2
len: 13
j_gene: TRBJ2-3
d_gene: .
CDR3nt: TGTGCCAGCAGCTTAGATCCGACAGATACGCAGTATTTT
CDR3aa: CASSLDPTDTQYF

abundance: few
v_gene: TRBV2
len: 17
j_gene: TRBJ1-4
d_gene: TRBD1
CDR3nt: TGTGCCAGCAGTGAAAGGGACAGGGGAATGCAAAATGAAAAACTGTTTTTT
CDR3aa: CASSERDRGMQNEKLFF

abundance: .
v_gene: TRBV27
len: 14
j_gene: TRBJ1-5
d_gene: TRBD1
CDR3nt: TGTGCCAGCAGTTTGACAGGGGGCCGTCAGCCCCAGCATTTT
CDR3aa: CASSLTGGRQPQHF

abundance: .
v_gene: TRBV11-3
len: 16
j_gene: TRBJ2-7
d_gene: TRBD1
CDR3nt: TGTGCCAGCAGCTTAGGTACCGGGACAGGGAGCTACGAGCAGTACTTC
CDR3aa: CASSLGTGTGSYEQYF

abundance: .
v_gene: TRBV2
len: 17
j_gene: TRBJ2-2
d_gene: TRBD2
CDR3nt: TGTGCCAGCAGTGACCCTAGCGGGGGGCGGAACACCGGGGAGCTGTTTTTT
CDR3aa: CASSDPSGGRNTGELFF

abundance: .
v_gene: TRBV28
len: 14
j_gene: TRBJ2-3
d_gene: .
CDR3nt: TGTGCCAGCAGTCTGGGCGGAGGGGCTGATACGCAGTATTTT
CDR3aa: CASSLGGGADTQYF

abundance: .
v_gene: TRBV6-5
len: 13
j_gene: TRBJ2-2
d_gene: .
CDR3nt: TGTGCCAGCAGTTACACAGGGTCCGGGGAGCTGTTTTTT
CDR3aa: CASSYTGSGELFF

abundance: .
v_gene: TRBV7-9
len: 14
j_gene: TRBJ2-1
d_gene: .
CDR3nt: TGTGCCAGCAGCCCGCCGGCTCCACGGGATGAGCAGTTCTTC
CDR3aa: CASSPPAPRDEQFF

abundance: .
v_gene: TRBV11-3
len: 16
j_gene: TRBJ2-1
d_gene: .
CDR3nt: TGTGCCAGCAGCTTTAGCGGACCAAGCTCCTACAATGAGCAGTTCTTC
CDR3aa: CASSFSGPSSYNEQFF

abundance: .
v_gene: TRBV28
len: 14
j_gene: TRBJ2-3
d_gene: TRBD2
CDR3nt: TGTGCCAGTGAGACTAGCGGGGGGACAGATACGCAGTATTTT
CDR3aa: CASETSGGTDTQYF

abundance: .
v_gene: TRBV2
len: 15
j_gene: TRBJ2-7
d_gene: .
CDR3nt: TGTGCCAGCAGTGTGGACGGGGGGCACTCCTACGAGCAGTACTTC
CDR3aa: CASSVDGGHSYEQYF

abundance: .
v_gene: TRBV6-4
len: 15
j_gene: TRBJ1-5
d_gene: TRBD1
CDR3nt: TGTGCCAGCAGCCCGACAGGGGCGAGCAATCAGCCCCAGCATTTT
CDR3aa: CASSPTGASNQPQHF

abundance: .
v_gene: TRBV15
len: 13
j_gene: TRBJ2-7
d_gene: .
CDR3nt: TGTGCCACCAGCAGAGATCGCCTCTACGAGCAGTACTTC
CDR3aa: CATSRDRLYEQYF

abundance: .
v_gene: TRBV6-5
len: 14
j_gene: TRBJ2-3
d_gene: TRBD2
CDR3nt: TGTGCCAGCAGGACCGGGACTAGATTTGTTACGCAGTATTTT
CDR3aa: CASRTGTRFVTQYF

abundance: .
v_gene: TRBV7-2
len: 15
j_gene: TRBJ2-3
d_gene: .
CDR3nt: TGTGCCAGCAGCTTAGTAAGGGGTCGGACAGATACGCAGTATTTT
CDR3aa: CASSLVRGRTDTQYF

abundance: .
v_gene: TRBV10-3
len: 13
j_gene: TRBJ2-2
d_gene: .
CDR3nt: TGTGCCATCAGTGAGTCCCCGGCCGGGGAGCTGTTTTTT
CDR3aa: CAISESPAGELFF

abundance: .
v_gene: TRBV9
len: 14
j_gene: TRBJ2-4
d_gene: .
CDR3nt: TGTGCCAGCAGCGTAGCGGACACCCCTACCATTCAGTACTTC
CDR3aa: CASSVADTPTIQYF

abundance: .
v_gene: TRBV27
len: 15
j_gene: TRBJ1-1
d_gene: .
CDR3nt: TGTGCCAGCGGCGATTTGTCCAGGGAGAACACTGAAGCTTTCTTT
CDR3aa: CASGDLSRENTEAFF

abundance: .
v_gene: TRBV5-1
len: 12
j_gene: TRBJ1-1
d_gene: .
CDR3nt: TGCGCCAGCAGCCGGGGGAACACTGAAGCTTTCTTT
CDR3aa: CASSRGNTEAFF

abundance: once
v_gene: TRBV5-5
len: 14
j_gene: TRBJ2-7
d_gene: .
CDR3nt: TGTGCCAGCAGCCCGACAGCGCTCTCCTACGAGCAGTACTTC
CDR3aa: CASSPTALSYEQYF